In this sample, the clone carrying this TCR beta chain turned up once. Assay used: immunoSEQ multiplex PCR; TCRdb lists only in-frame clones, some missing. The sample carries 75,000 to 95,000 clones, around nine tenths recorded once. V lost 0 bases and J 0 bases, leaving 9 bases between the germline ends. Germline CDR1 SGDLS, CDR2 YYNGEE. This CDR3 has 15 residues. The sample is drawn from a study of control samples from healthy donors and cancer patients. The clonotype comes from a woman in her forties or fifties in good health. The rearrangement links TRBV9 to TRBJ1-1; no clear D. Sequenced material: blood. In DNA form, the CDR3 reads TGTGCCAGCAGCGTAGTGAATCTGGTGAACACTGAAGCTTTCTTT. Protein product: CASSVVNLVNTEAFF.